This T cell receptor (beta chain) was obtained from a study of OX40 agonist ivuxolimab in advanced cancers. In the study overall: Treatment of patients was with ivuxolimab, an agonistic anti-OX40 (CD134) antibody. Administration of intravenous ivuxolimab to patients occurred every 2 weeks at 0.01 to 10 mg/kg. Past anti-PD-1, anti-PD-L1 or anti-CTLA-4 therapy was accepted, and 30% to 50% had received some.

Clones were read by immunoSEQ multiplex PCR, and TCRdb kept only the in-frame ones, dropping some. The sample has some 78,000 clones, 85% to 90% seen once. CDR3 length equals 15 residues. The germline gives CDR1 SNHLY, CDR2 FYNNEI. The V gene lost 6 bases and the J gene lost 3 bases, with 16 bases spanning the gap. V usage is TRBV2 and J usage is TRBJ2-3; D may be TRBD2 (6 bases). This sequence was found in an adult with an advanced solid tumor such as melanoma, head and neck, liver or kidney cancer. The sample here was CD4+ or CD8+ T cells sorted from blood, taken in a trial of the OX40 agonist ivuxolimab. In nucleotides, the CDR3 is TGTGCCAGCAGGTTTTGGGGCGGAGGGACAGATACGCAGTATTTT. It translates to CASRFWGGGTDTQYF.